This T cell receptor (beta chain) was identified during a study of OX40 agonist ivuxolimab in advanced cancers. Clones were read by immunoSEQ multiplex PCR, and TCRdb kept only the in-frame ones, dropping some. The data hold 60,000 to 85,000 clones, with about 87% observed a single time. The CDR3 is made up of 15 amino acids. V was trimmed by 6 bases and J by 4 bases, leaving 19 bases between them. Looked up from germline, CDR1 is SGHRS and CDR2 is YFSETQ. This receptor was identified in an adult with an advanced solid tumor such as melanoma, head and neck, liver or kidney cancer. The V and J genes are TRBV5-1 and TRBJ1-1, with a weak D call TRBD1 (5 bases). The sample consisted of CD4+ or CD8+ T cells sorted from blood, taken in a trial of the OX40 agonist ivuxolimab. CDR3 DNA sequence: TGCGCCAGCACCCCAGGCAGGGTAACTGGCACTGAAGCTTTCTTT. Amino acids: CASTPGRVTGTEAFF.